The 6 T cell receptor beta chains below were found in one sample sequenced in a study of neurological immune-mediated disorders. Each CDR3 protein gets one entry after TCRdb re-called the 5' RACE reads with MiXCR. The sample carries 59,000 or so distinct CDR3 sequences, roughly 12% recorded once. Sequenced: PBMCs. Source of these receptors: an older woman with HTLV-1-associated myelopathy (HAM/TSP).

This chain uses TRBV5-6 with TRBJ2-3; D could derive from TRBD1 or TRBD2 (5 bases each). Germline assignment: CDR1 SGHDT and CDR2 YYEEEE. Trimming took 1 base from V and 0 from J, leaving 6 bases between them. This CDR3 comprises 14 residues. The CDR3 nucleotides read TGTGCCAGCAGCTTGTGGGGGAGCACAGATACGCAGTATTTT. Translating gives CASSLWGSTDTQYF.

In its sample, this clonotype was seen many times. The chain recombines TRBV9 with TRBJ2-7; TRBD1 matches at 7 bases. This CDR3 has 14 amino acids. The V segment lost 4 bases and the J segment 2 bases; nucleotides outside the gene matches: 6. Germline V lookup: CDR1 SGDLS, CDR2 YYNGEE. In DNA, the CDR3 is TGTGCCAGCAGCCTCCGGGACAGCACCTACGAGCAGTACTTC. The encoded protein is CASSLRDSTYEQYF.

This clonotype was recorded at least ten times. This rearrangement joins TRBV20-1 to TRBJ2-1, with 8 bases that match TRBD2. V lost 3 bases, J lost 2 bases, and 6 bases stayed unmatched. In germline, CDR1 is DFQATT, CDR2 SNEGSKA (reference sequence). The CDR3 is 15 amino acids. CDR3 nucleotide sequence: TGCAGTGCTAGCACTTTAGCGGGACCCTACAATGAGCAGTTCTTC. This encodes CSASTLAGPYNEQFF.

Only one count was recorded for this clonotype. This may arise from a read error, as a much more abundant clone is one base away. The V call is TRBV18, the J call TRBJ2-1; D possibly matches TRBD1 or TRBD2 (5 bases each). V lost 9 bases and J 5 bases, leaving 17 bases between the germline ends. CDR1 is KGHSH and CDR2 is LQKENI in the germline V gene. The CDR3 extends over 14 amino acids. CDR3 region: CARSAGAIDNEQFF. In DNA form, the CDR3 reads TGTGCCAGATCAGCCGGGGCGATCGACAATGAGCAGTTCTTC. Together with reference TRBV18 and TRBJ2-1, the CDR3 gives the full variable domain: NAGVMQNPRHLVRRRGQEARLRCSPMKGHSHVYWYRQLPEEGLKFMVYLQKENIIDESGMPKERFSAEFPKEGPSILRIQQVVRGDSAAYFCARSAGAIDNEQFFGPGTRLTVL.

There are many counts of this clonotype. This chain links TRBV7-8 with TRBJ1-2; 8 positions agree with TRBD1. The CDR3 consists of 14 residues. Germline-derived CDR1 and CDR2 are SGHVS and FQNEAQ. J was trimmed by 8 bases and V by 1 base; bases with no gene match: 6. CDR3 nucleotides: TGTGCCAGCAGCTTAGAACAGGGGGTTGGGGGCTACACCTTC. Its protein is CASSLEQGVGGYTF.

This clonotype has at least ten counts. The rearrangement links TRBV6-5 to TRBJ1-1; tentative D call: TRBD1 (6 bases). This CDR3 is 13 amino acids long. The V gene lost 6 bases and the J gene lost 8 bases, with 16 bases spanning the gap. Germline V gene lookup returns CDR1 MNHEY and CDR2 SVGAGI. As DNA, the CDR3 is TGTGCCAGCAGAAAGGGTTGGGGGCAGGAAGCTTTCTTT. Amino acids: CASRKGWGQEAFF.